The clone carrying this T cell receptor (beta chain) showed up just a few times. These data come from a study of CD8 T cells in ankylosing spondylitis. This CDR3 region has 17 residues. Germline CDR1 SEHNR, CDR2 FQNEAQ (reference sequence). The junction had 11 bases not matched to a gene; V was cut back by 1 base and J by 4 bases. TCRdb re-called the 5' RACE reads through MiXCR, storing one row per CDR3 protein. The data hold approximately 220,000 distinct CDR3 sequences, with over 9.5% observed a single time. The sequence derives from a male donor with ankylosing spondylitis or in good health (not recorded which). Sequencing was carried out using blood, either unsorted or a sorted T cell fraction (not recorded which). V usage is TRBV7-9 and J usage is TRBJ2-7; 9 bases line up with TRBD1. The CDR3 loop reads CASSLGPPDRGLYEQYF. CDR3 in DNA: TGTGCCAGCAGCTTAGGGCCCCCGGACAGGGGATTATACGAGCAGTACTTC. The whole variable domain, remainder taken from reference TRBV7-9 and TRBJ2-7, is DTGVSQNPRHKITKRGQNVTFRCDPISEHNRLYWYRQTLGQGPEFLTYFQNEAQLEKSRLLSDRFSAERPKGSFSTLEIQRTEQGDSAMYLCASSLGPPDRGLYEQYFGPGTRLTVT.